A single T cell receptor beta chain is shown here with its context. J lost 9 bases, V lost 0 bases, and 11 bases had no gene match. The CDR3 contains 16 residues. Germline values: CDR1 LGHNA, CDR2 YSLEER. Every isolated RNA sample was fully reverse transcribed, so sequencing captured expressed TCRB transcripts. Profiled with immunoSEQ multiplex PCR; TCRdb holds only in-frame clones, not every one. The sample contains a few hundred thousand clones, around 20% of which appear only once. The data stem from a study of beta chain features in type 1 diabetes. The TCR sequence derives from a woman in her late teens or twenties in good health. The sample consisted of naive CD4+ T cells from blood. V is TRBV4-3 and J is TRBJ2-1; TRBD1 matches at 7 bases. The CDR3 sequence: CASSQEYQGVGSEQFF. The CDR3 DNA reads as TGCGCCAGCAGCCAAGAGTACCAGGGGGTTGGTTCTGAGCAGTTCTTC.